The 27 T cell receptor beta chains listed next were all sequenced from one sample in a study of immune evolution from preneoplasia to lung adenocarcinoma. Clones were sequenced by immunoSEQ multiplex PCR, and TCRdb holds only the in-frame ones, with some missing. The sample has 3,000 to 4,500 clones, 80% seen once; the top ten hold about 5%. The sample consisted of FFPE lung adenocarcinoma in situ tissue. Receptor source: a person aged 65 to 85 with lung adenocarcinoma.

The rearrangement uses TRBV6-1 and TRBJ2-7; 7 positions match TRBD1. Germline loops: CDR1 MNHNS, CDR2 SASEGT. V shed 6 bases and J 11 bases; nucleotides not matched to a gene: 7. CDR3 length: 11 amino acids. Here the CDR3 reads CASRTGYTEYF. In DNA, the CDR3 is TGTGCCAGCAGGACAGGGTACACGGAGTACTTC.

The V gene is TRBV9, the J gene TRBJ2-3; D is unclear. The CDR3 extends over 13 amino acids. Trimming pared 0 bases from V and 2 bases from J, leaving 4 bases between. The germline V gene encodes CDR1 SGDLS and CDR2 YYNGEE. CDR3 protein: CASSVDFTDTQYF. As DNA, the CDR3 is TGTGCCAGCAGCGTAGACTTCACAGATACGCAGTATTTT.

The rearrangement uses TRBV21-1 and TRBJ2-7; the table assigns TRBD1, which was not confirmed against the DNA. TRBV21-1 is noted as a pseudogene. The CDR3 covers 13 residues. The CDR3 sequence is CASSKVGPDEQYF. The CDR3 bases are TGTGCCAGCAGCAAGGTTGGGCCTGACGAGCAGTACTTC.

This clone is labeled as large. The V gene is TRBV30, the J gene TRBJ2-5; D could derive from TRBD1 or TRBD2 (5 bases each). The length of the CDR3 is 16 residues. Germline values: CDR1 GTSNPN, CDR2 SVGIG (reference sequence). The V end lost 5 bases, the J end lost 1 base, and 20 bases lay between the germline ends. The CDR3 coding sequence is TGTGCCTGGGCAATAAGACAGTGGAGGTCCCAAGAGACCCAGTACTTC. It encodes CAWAIRQWRSQETQYF.

The CDR3 here is CAWSVPRGRDYEQYF. DNA of the CDR3: TGTGCCTGGAGTGTACCCAGAGGCAGGGACTACGAGCAGTACTTC. This chain links TRBV30 with TRBJ2-7, with a weak D call TRBD1 (5 bases). CDR1 GTSNPN and CDR2 SVGIG come from the germline V gene (reference sequence). V was shortened by 0 bases and J by 3 bases, with 15 bases between the two germline ends. CDR3 length: 15 amino acids.

V is TRBV5-1 and J is TRBJ2-1; 10 nucleotides agree with TRBD2. The trim removed 4 bases at V and 0 bases at J, leaving 7 bases unmatched. The germline CDR1 and CDR2 sequences are SGHRS and YFSETQ. This CDR3 has 17 residues. In DNA form, the CDR3 reads TGCGCCAGCAGCCAAACATGGACTAGCGGCTCCTACAATGAGCAGTTCTTC. Protein sequence: CASSQTWTSGSYNEQFF. Combining the CDR3 with reference TRBV5-1 and TRBJ2-1 gives the whole variable domain KAGVTQTPRYLIKTRGQQVTLSCSPISGHRSVSWYQQTPGQGLQFLFEYFSETQRNKGNFPGRFSGRQFSNSRSEMNVSTLELGDSALYLCASSQTWTSGSYNEQFFGPGTRLTVL.

The CDR3 DNA follows: TGTGCCAGCAGCCCTGCAGGGTTCCCTGAAGCTTTCTTT. This gives the protein CASSPAGFPEAFF. J is TRBJ1-1 and V is TRBV5-6, with D perhaps matching TRBD1 (5 bases). Between the trimmed V and J ends, which lost 4 bases and 6 bases, there was a span of 13 bases. Germline CDR1 and CDR2: SGHDT and YYEEEE. This CDR3 region has 13 residues.

This chain connects TRBV5-5 to TRBJ2-1; 14 bases fit TRBD2. The CDR3 has 17 residues. V was clipped by 4 bases and J by 10 bases; unmatched bases: 13. Looked up from germline, CDR1 is SGHKS and CDR2 is YYEKEE (reference sequence). CDR3 nucleotide sequence: TGTGCCAGCAGCCCTAGGCCGGGACTAGCGGGGGCAGGCGAGCAGTTCTTC. Translated, it gives CASSPRPGLAGAGEQFF.

The rearrangement links TRBV28 to TRBJ1-1, with D unresolved. The CDR3 covers 10 residues. V was pared by 11 bases and J by 7 bases, with 11 bases between. Germline loops: CDR1 MDHEN, CDR2 SYDVKM. The DNA of the CDR3 is TGTGCCGCCGTCGGAGGTGAAGCTTTCTTT. Translation: CAAVGGEAFF.

This rearrangement joins TRBV18 to TRBJ1-1; TRBD1 matches 9 bases. The CDR3 has 15 residues. CDR1 and CDR2 (germline): KGHSH, LQKENI. J was trimmed by 8 bases and V by 1 base; bases with no gene match: 8. The CDR3 protein is CASSPLGTGTREAFF. The CDR3 region has the DNA TGTGCCAGCTCACCACTCGGGACAGGGACCCGCGAAGCTTTCTTT.

The chain uses TRBV5-1 and TRBJ2-5; no clear D. The germline V gene encodes CDR1 SGHRS and CDR2 YFSETQ. The CDR3 extends over 14 amino acids. Deletions cut 0 bases from V and 1 base from J, with 7 bases between. The chain's CDR3 is CASSLVPAQETQYF. DNA for the CDR3: TGCGCCAGCAGCTTGGTCCCGGCCCAAGAGACCCAGTACTTC.

The chain is built from TRBV9 and TRBJ2-3; D gene unclear. Germline-derived CDR1 and CDR2 are SGDLS and YYNGEE. This CDR3 comprises 13 residues. Trimming shortened V by 4 bases and J by 2 bases, and 8 bases separated the two germline ends. CDR3 nucleotide sequence: TGTGCCAGCAGCCCACGGGCCACAGATACGCAGTATTTT. It translates to CASSPRATDTQYF.

This chain links TRBV7-8 with TRBJ2-5; D is possibly TRBD2 (5 bases). Trimming cost V 5 bases and J 3 bases, with 10 bases left between them. The CDR3 loop spans 13 amino acids. Germline V CDR1 and CDR2: SGHVS, FQNEAQ. In DNA form, the CDR3 reads TGTGCCAGCAGCCCCCCGAGGGAAGAGACCCAGTACTTC. It yields the protein CASSPPREETQYF.

This sequence joins TRBV10-3 and TRBJ1-1; 8 nucleotides align to TRBD1. Trimming cost V 3 bases and J 4 bases; bases outside gene matches: 4. The CDR3 contains 14 residues. Germline CDR1 ENHRY, CDR2 SYGVKD. CDR3 coding DNA: TGTGCCATCAGTGAAAATACAGGGGGCACTGAAGCTTTCTTT. As protein: CAISENTGGTEAFF.

This clone has only one observation. The gene calls are TRBV14 and TRBJ2-7; D is possibly TRBD2 (6 bases). The germline gives CDR1 SGHDN, CDR2 FVKESK. V was pared by 0 bases and J by 6 bases, with 21 bases between. This CDR3 comprises 17 residues. CDR3 protein: CASSQDGSGTGFFEQYF. CDR3 nucleotides: TGTGCCAGCAGCCAAGACGGATCCGGGACTGGGTTTTTCGAGCAGTACTTC.

The chain has TRBV4-2 and TRBJ1-1; no reliable D call. There are 15 residues in the CDR3. CDR1 is LGHNA and CDR2 is YNFKEQ in the germline V gene. The V end was cut by 1 base, the J end by 3 bases, with 12 bases between. The CDR3 DNA reads as TGTGCCAGCAGCCAAGGTCTGGTAGAGTACACTGAAGCTTTCTTT. Encoded protein: CASSQGLVEYTEAFF.

The chain is built from TRBV5-6 and TRBJ2-1, with D unclear. V lost 4 bases and J 2 bases, leaving 13 bases between the germline ends. Germline V lookup: CDR1 SGHDT, CDR2 YYEEEE. The CDR3 covers 15 residues. The CDR3 nucleotides are TGTGCCAGCAGCCTAGGGCCAGCGCCCTACAATGAGCAGTTCTTC. Protein: CASSLGPAPYNEQFF.

V and J are TRBV4-1 and TRBJ1-1, with 8 bases lining up with TRBD1. V shed 4 bases and J 1 base; nucleotides not matched to a gene: 11. The germline V gene has CDR1 MGHRA and CDR2 YSYEKL. The CDR3 length is 17 residues. The CDR3 is CASSPQITGGENTEAFF. The DNA for the CDR3 is TGCGCCAGCAGCCCGCAGATAACAGGGGGGGAGAACACTGAAGCTTTCTTT.

The rearrangement links TRBV7-9 to TRBJ1-1, with D maybe TRBD1 (5 bases). The CDR3 is 15 amino acids. Germline V lookup: CDR1 SEHNR, CDR2 FQNEAQ (reference sequence). Trimming removed 5 bases from V and 6 bases from J, with 19 bases in between. The CDR3 DNA sequence: TGTGCCAGCAGCCCTTGGGACCTCCTAACTTCTGAAGCTTTCTTT. It translates to CASSPWDLLTSEAFF.

The count of this clone is one. The chain is built from TRBV29-1 and TRBJ1-1; possibly TRBD1 for D (5 bases). V lost 8 bases and J lost 0, with 13 bases in between. CDR3 length: 13 residues. Germline assignment: CDR1 SQVTM and CDR2 ANQGSEA. The CDR3 nucleotides are TGCAGCTCCTCAGACAGTATGAACACTGAAGCTTTCTTT. Protein sequence: CSSSDSMNTEAFF.

This chain links TRBV10-3 with TRBJ2-3, with TRBD2 identical over 13 bases. The germline V gene encodes CDR1 ENHRY and CDR2 SYGVKD. The CDR3 runs 17 residues. The V segment lost 4 bases and the J segment 3 bases; nucleotides outside the gene matches: 7. The CDR3 bases are TGTGCCATCAGTGGGACTAGCGGGAGCTCCGCGACAGATACGCAGTATTTT. It is translated as CAISGTSGSSATDTQYF.

DNA for the CDR3: TGCGCCAGCAGCCCGGGCTCCTACGAGCAGTACTTC. Translation gives CASSPGSYEQYF. The V and J genes are TRBV5-1 and TRBJ2-7; D is unresolved. The ends were cut back, 4 bases at V and 0 bases at J, with 5 bases in the middle. In germline, CDR1 is SGHRS, CDR2 YFSETQ. The CDR3 extends over 12 amino acids.

This clone showed up just a few times. The chain has TRBV6-5 and TRBJ2-3; the D gene is possibly TRBD2 (5 bases). V shed 6 bases and J shed 0 bases, with 10 bases lying between them. The CDR3 totals 14 residues. The V gene's germline CDR1 is MNHEY and CDR2 SVGAGI. The CDR3 spells CASRLGRSTDTQYF. The CDR3 DNA reads as TGTGCCAGCAGACTAGGGAGAAGCACAGATACGCAGTATTTT.

The V and J genes are TRBV11-2 and TRBJ2-7; D call uncertain. Trimming took off 5 bases at V and 5 bases at J, with 7 bases between the two ends. This CDR3 is 11 amino acids long. CDR1 SGHAT and CDR2 FQNNGV come from the germline V gene. The CDR3 protein is CASSHMDEQYF. The CDR3 nucleotides read TGTGCCAGCAGCCACATGGACGAGCAGTACTTC.

This chain uses TRBV4-2 with TRBJ2-1; D is ambiguous. The CDR3 consists of 14 residues. CDR1 and CDR2 from the germline V gene are LGHNA and YNFKEQ. V gave up 1 base and J gave up 5 bases, with 9 bases separating them. The CDR3 loop reads CASSQGSTHNEQFF. In DNA form, the CDR3 reads TGTGCCAGCAGCCAAGGATCTACCCACAATGAGCAGTTCTTC.

This clone was detected only once. V gene TRBV9 combines with J gene TRBJ2-4; D might be TRBD2 (5 bases). Germline V gives CDR1 SGDLS, CDR2 YYNGEE. The CDR3 sequence is 16 residues long. V dropped 3 bases and J dropped 2 bases, with 15 bases sitting between them. CDR3 sequence reads: CASSADAGYSKNIQYF. The CDR3 DNA sequence: TGTGCCAGCAGCGCGGACGCGGGCTACTCCAAAAACATTCAGTACTTC.

The chain is built from TRBV4-2 and TRBJ1-4; TRBD1 is a possible D gene (6 bases). V lost 0 bases, J lost 4 bases, and 12 bases lay in between. In germline, CDR1 is LGHNA, CDR2 YNFKEQ. This CDR3 region has 16 residues. The CDR3 reads CASSQDYGGLNEKLFF. The DNA for the CDR3 is TGTGCCAGCAGCCAAGATTACGGGGGCCTTAATGAAAAACTGTTTTTT.